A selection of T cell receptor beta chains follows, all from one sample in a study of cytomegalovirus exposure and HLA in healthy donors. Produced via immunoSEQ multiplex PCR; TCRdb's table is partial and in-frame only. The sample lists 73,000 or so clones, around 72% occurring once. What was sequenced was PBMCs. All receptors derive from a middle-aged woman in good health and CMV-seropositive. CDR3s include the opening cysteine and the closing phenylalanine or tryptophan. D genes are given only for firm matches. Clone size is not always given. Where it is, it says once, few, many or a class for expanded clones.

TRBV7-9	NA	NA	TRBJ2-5	CASSPRQAEPPLTQYF	TGTGCCAGCAGCCCCCGGCAGGCCGAGCCTCCATTGACCCAGTACTTC
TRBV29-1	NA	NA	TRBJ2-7	CSAADRTYEQYF	TGCAGCGCTGCCGACAGGACCTACGAGCAGTACTTC
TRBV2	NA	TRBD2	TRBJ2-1	CASNRGSYNEQFF	TGTGCCAGCAATCGCGGGAGCTACAATGAGCAGTTCTTC
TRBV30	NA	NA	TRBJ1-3	CAWSEGAGNTIYF	TGTGCCTGGAGTGAGGGGGCTGGAAACACCATATATTTT
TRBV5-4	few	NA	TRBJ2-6	CASSLGSVSGANVLTF	TGTGCCAGCAGCTTGGGGAGCGTTTCTGGGGCCAACGTCCTGACTTTC
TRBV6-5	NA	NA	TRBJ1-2	CATYSNGGYGYTF	TGTGCCACCTATTCTAACGGGGGCTATGGCTACACCTTC
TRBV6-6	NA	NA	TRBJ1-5	CATKGATGAFNQPQHF	TGTGCCACCAAGGGAGCCACGGGCGCGTTTAATCAGCCCCAGCATTTT
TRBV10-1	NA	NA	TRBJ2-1	CASSESRGGGDEQFF	TGCGCCAGCAGTGAGTCTCGTGGCGGGGGCGATGAGCAGTTCTTC
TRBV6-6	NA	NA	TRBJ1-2	CASSPFGREAGGYTF	TGTGCCAGCAGCCCCTTCGGGAGGGAGGCGGGTGGCTACACCTTC
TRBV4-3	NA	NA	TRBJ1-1	CASSQDEGGVSEAFF	TGCGCCAGCAGCCAAGATGAGGGGGGGGTCTCTGAAGCTTTCTTT
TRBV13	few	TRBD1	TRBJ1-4	CASSQTGETNEKLFF	TGTGCCAGCAGCCAGACAGGGGAAACTAATGAAAAACTGTTTTTT
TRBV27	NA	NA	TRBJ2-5	CASSFGGEETQYF	TGTGCCAGCAGTTTCGGCGGGGAAGAGACCCAGTACTTC
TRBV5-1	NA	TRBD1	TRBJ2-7	CASSLASGTGSYYEQYF	TGCGCCAGCAGCTTGGCCTCGGGGACAGGCTCTTACTACGAGCAGTACTTC
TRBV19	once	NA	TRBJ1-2	CASSIGGQHGYTF	TGTGCCAGTAGTATTGGTGGACAGCATGGCTACACCTTC
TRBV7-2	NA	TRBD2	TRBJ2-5	CASSLRTSPETQYF	TGTGCCAGCAGCCTAAGGACTAGCCCAGAGACCCAGTACTTC
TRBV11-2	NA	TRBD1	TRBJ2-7	CASSPILYRGVYEQYF	TGTGCCAGCAGCCCAATCCTATACAGGGGGGTCTACGAGCAGTACTTC
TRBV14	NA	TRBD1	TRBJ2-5	CASSQNRGQETQYF	TGTGCCAGCAGCCAAAACAGGGGACAAGAGACCCAGTACTTC
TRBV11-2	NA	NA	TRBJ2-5	CASSFHGETQYF	TGTGCCAGCAGCTTTCACGGAGAGACCCAGTACTTC
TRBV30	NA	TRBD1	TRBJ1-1	CAWSAADRMNTEAFF	TGTGCCTGGAGTGCGGCGGACAGGATGAACACTGAAGCTTTCTTT
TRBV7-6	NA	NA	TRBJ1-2	CASSTTAGISDGYTF	TGTGCCAGCAGCACGACAGCAGGAATTTCGGACGGCTACACCTTC
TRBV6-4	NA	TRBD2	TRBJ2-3	CASSPLAGGRTQYF	TGTGCCAGCAGTCCTCTAGCGGGAGGCCGTACGCAGTATTTT
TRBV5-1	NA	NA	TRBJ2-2	CASSSQGNGELFF	TGCGCCAGCAGCTCCCAGGGGAACGGGGAGCTGTTTTTT
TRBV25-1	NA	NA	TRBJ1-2	CASSDPVRGYTF	TGTGCCAGCAGTGATCCAGTTCGCGGCTACACCTTC
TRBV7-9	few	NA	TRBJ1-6	CASSLPGRISPLHF	TGTGCCAGCAGCTTGCCAGGGCGGATTTCACCCCTCCACTTT
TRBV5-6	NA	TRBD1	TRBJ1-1	CASSLFGRGRGGTEAFF	TGTGCCAGCAGCTTGTTTGGCAGGGGGCGAGGCGGCACTGAAGCTTTCTTT
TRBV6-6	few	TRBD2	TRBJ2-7	CASRPRGLAGYEQYF	TGTGCCAGCAGACCTCGAGGACTAGCTGGCTACGAGCAGTACTTC
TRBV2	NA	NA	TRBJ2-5	CASSVVERGTQYF	TGTGCCAGCAGTGTCGTGGAACGCGGGACCCAGTACTTC
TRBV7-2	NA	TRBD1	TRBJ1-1	CASSVPDREAFF	TGTGCCAGCAGCGTTCCGGACAGGGAAGCTTTCTTT
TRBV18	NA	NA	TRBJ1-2	CASSPGQGLGYTF	TGTGCCAGCTCACCGGGGCAGGGCCTTGGCTACACCTTC
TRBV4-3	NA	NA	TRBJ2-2	CASSQEIQNTGELFF	TGCGCCAGCAGCCAAGAAATACAGAACACCGGGGAGCTGTTTTTT
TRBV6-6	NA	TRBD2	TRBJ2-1	CASSYSRRLAGTEQFF	TGTGCCAGCAGTTACTCGAGAAGGCTAGCGGGAACTGAGCAGTTCTTC
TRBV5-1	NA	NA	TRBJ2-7	CASLPAGARWTKYSYEQYF	TGCGCCAGCCTCCCGGCCGGAGCCAGGTGGACAAAATACTCCTACGAGCAGTACTTC
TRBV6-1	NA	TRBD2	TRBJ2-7	CASSGRTSGVTSYEQYF	TGTGCCAGCAGTGGCCGGACTAGCGGGGTGACCTCCTACGAGCAGTACTTC